This TCR beta chain comes out of a study of blood T cell repertoires in COVID-19. Across the study: COVID-19 samples collected from the United States, Italy and Spain covered acute and convalescent phases.

There are 18 residues in the CDR3. The ends were cut back, 0 bases at V and 1 base at J, with 18 bases in the middle. Per the germline V gene, CDR1 is LGHNA and CDR2 is YSLEER. The protocol was immunoSEQ multiplex PCR, while the TCRdb copy is restricted to in-frame clones and leaves out a portion. There are tens of thousands of clones in the sample; over 65% occur only once, and less than 20% lies in the top ten. This sequence was found in a human donor in a cohort sampled during active or convalescent COVID-19. The sequenced material came from peripheral blood. This sequence joins TRBV4-3 and TRBJ2-5; D is possibly TRBD1 (5 bases). CDR3: CASSQDPNQGFSQETQYF. CDR3 sequence (DNA): TGCGCCAGCAGCCAAGATCCTAACCAGGGTTTCAGCCAAGAGACCCAGTACTTC.